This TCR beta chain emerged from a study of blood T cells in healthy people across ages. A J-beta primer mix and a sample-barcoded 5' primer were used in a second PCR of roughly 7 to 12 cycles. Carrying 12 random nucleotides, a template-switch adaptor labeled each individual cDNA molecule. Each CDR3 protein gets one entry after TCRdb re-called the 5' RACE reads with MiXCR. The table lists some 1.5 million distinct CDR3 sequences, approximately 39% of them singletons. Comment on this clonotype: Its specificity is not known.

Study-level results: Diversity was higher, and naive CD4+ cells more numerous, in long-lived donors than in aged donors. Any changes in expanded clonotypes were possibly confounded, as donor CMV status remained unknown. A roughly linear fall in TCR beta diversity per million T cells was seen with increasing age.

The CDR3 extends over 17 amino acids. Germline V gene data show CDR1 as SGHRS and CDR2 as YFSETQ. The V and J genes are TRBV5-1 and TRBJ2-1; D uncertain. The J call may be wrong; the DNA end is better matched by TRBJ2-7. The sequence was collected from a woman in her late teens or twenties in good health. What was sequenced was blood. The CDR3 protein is CASSFPEARSSYNEQYF. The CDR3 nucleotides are TGCGCCAGCAGCTTCCCTGAAGCGAGGAGCTCCTACAATGAGCAGTACTTC.